The 29 T cell receptor beta chains given below trace back to one sample, sequenced in a study of CD8 T cells in ankylosing spondylitis. TCRdb fed the 5' RACE reads into MiXCR, producing one record per CDR3 protein. The table shows hundreds of thousands of distinct CDR3 sequences, with about 9.1% occurring only once. Sequenced material: blood, either unsorted or a sorted T cell fraction (not recorded which). The receptor source for this set is a male donor with ankylosing spondylitis or in good health (not recorded which).

In its sample, this clonotype was seen many times. The chain combines TRBV11-1 with TRBJ2-2; 7 bases agree with TRBD2. The CDR3 is made up of 14 amino acids. The germline CDR1 and CDR2 sequences are SGHAT and FQDESV (reference sequence). Germline trimming cut 5 bases from V and 6 bases from J; bases unmatched to any gene: 6. In nucleotides, the CDR3 is TGTGCCAGCAGCCTCGGACTAGGCGCCGGGGAGCTGTTTTTT. As protein: CASSLGLGAGELFF.

Ten or more counts support this clonotype. The rearrangement uses TRBV21-1 and TRBJ2-7. TRBV21-1 corresponds to a pseudogene. The CDR3 is made up of 14 amino acids. CDR3 sequence reads: CASSKGDLIYEQYF. CDR3 sequence (DNA): TGTGCCAGCAGCAAAGGAGACCTTATCTACGAGCAGTACTTC.

This clonotype showed up just a few times. The chain couples TRBV4-1 to TRBJ2-7; tentatively, D is TRBD2 (7 bases). The CDR3 is 15 amino acids. Germline V gene data show CDR1 as MGHRA and CDR2 as YSYEKL. Trimming shortened V by 0 bases and J by 4 bases, and 13 bases separated the two germline ends. CDR3 sequence: CASSQEGGGPYEQYF. The CDR3 DNA reads TGCGCCAGCAGCCAAGAAGGGGGAGGGCCGTACGAGCAGTACTTC.

This clonotype was counted at least ten times. J is TRBJ2-6 and V is TRBV5-1, with 8 positions matching TRBD1. The CDR3 has 17 residues. CDR1 and CDR2 (germline): SGHRS, YFSETQ. The ends lost 4 bases at V and 0 bases at J; junction bases unmatched: 6. The CDR3 region has the DNA TGCGCCAGCAGCGTGAGGACAGGGCGCTCTGGGGCCAACGTCCTGACTTTC. Amino acid sequence: CASSVRTGRSGANVLTF.

The chain links TRBV5-6 to TRBJ2-1, with D possibly being TRBD1 (6 bases). The CDR3 loop spans 17 amino acids. Germline CDR1 is SGHDT and CDR2 is YYEEEE. The germline V and J ends were trimmed by 4 bases and 4 bases, with 21 bases remaining between them. CDR3 residues: CASSLGQLHLPYNEQFF. DNA of the CDR3: TGTGCCAGCAGCCTCGGACAGCTACATCTCCCTTACAATGAGCAGTTCTTC.

The J gene is TRBJ1-6, the V gene TRBV5-1; possibly TRBD1 for D (6 bases). Trimming shortened V by 4 bases and J by 6 bases, and 14 bases separated the two germline ends. There are 15 residues in the CDR3. The germline V gene encodes CDR1 SGHRS and CDR2 YFSETQ. The DNA for the CDR3 is TGCGCCAGCAGCCCGGAGGGGGGTGGTAATTCACCCCTCCACTTT. It is translated as CASSPEGGGNSPLHF.

A word on this clonotype: This may come from a read error, since a much larger clone is one base off. The chain links TRBV7-2 to TRBJ2-3; 12 bases agree with TRBD2. Germline values: CDR1 SGHTA, CDR2 FQGNSA. This CDR3 comprises 16 residues. In nucleotides, the CDR3 is TGTGCCAGCAGCCTCCTAGCGGGAGGGAGGGCAGATGCGCAGTATTTT. Its translation: CASSLLAGGRADAQYF.

This clonotype has a count of ten or more. V and J are TRBV20-1 and TRBJ2-5; tentatively, D is TRBD1 (5 bases). The CDR3 has 11 amino acids. The germline V and J ends were trimmed by 7 bases and 3 bases, with 9 bases remaining between them. Germline CDR1 DFQATT, CDR2 SNEGSKA (reference sequence). The CDR3 spells CSGLGEETQYF. CDR3 DNA sequence: TGCAGTGGGTTAGGGGAAGAGACCCAGTACTTC.

The chain couples TRBV6-5 to TRBJ1-2, with D uncertain. This CDR3 is built from 14 residues. Germline loops: CDR1 MNHEY, CDR2 SVGAGI. Trimming cost V 4 bases and J 4 bases, with 13 bases left between them. The CDR3: CASSSAGYSYGYTF. The DNA of the CDR3 is TGTGCCAGCAGTTCCGCCGGTTACAGCTATGGCTACACCTTC.

The chain uses TRBV3-1 and TRBJ2-1, with 8 bases aligning to TRBD2. V was clipped by 1 base and J by 5 bases; unmatched bases: 10. The CDR3 length is 17 residues. Germline V lookup: CDR1 LGHDT, CDR2 YNNKEL (reference sequence). CDR3 DNA: TGTGCCAGCAGCCAAGGGGGCCTCGGGAGGGCCAACAATGAGCAGTTCTTC. Amino acids: CASSQGGLGRANNEQFF.

This clonotype was detected many times. The chain couples TRBV10-3 to TRBJ2-2; the D is unclear. The CDR3 contains 14 residues. V was cut by 10 bases and J by 0 bases, with 12 bases left in between. Germline V CDR1 and CDR2: ENHRY, SYGVKD. The CDR3 DNA reads TGTGCCACCGCGACTCCCGCGAACACCGGGGAGCTGTTTTTT. Its protein product is CATATPANTGELFF.

This clonotype was picked up a small number of times. The rearrangement joins TRBV9 to TRBJ2-2; D possibly matches TRBD1 or TRBD2 (5 bases each). The V gene's germline CDR1 is SGDLS and CDR2 YYNGEE. Trimming took 3 bases from V and 2 from J, leaving 14 bases between them. The CDR3 sequence is 16 residues long. CDR3: CASSGSGTVNTGELFF. The CDR3 nucleotides read TGTGCCAGCAGCGGCTCCGGGACGGTTAACACCGGGGAGCTGTTTTTT.

The rearrangement links TRBV6-2 or TRBV6-3 to TRBJ2-1; 13 positions match TRBD2. Germline values: CDR1 MNHEY, CDR2 SVGEGT. The CDR3 is 16 residues long. V lost 0 bases and J lost 10; bases outside the gene matches: 6. CDR3 region: CASSYSELAGGDEQFF. DNA for the CDR3: TGTGCCAGCAGTTACTCCGAACTAGCGGGAGGGGACGAGCAGTTCTTC.

To note about this clonotype: Since a much larger clone is just one base distant, this may be a read error. The rearrangement joins TRBV12-3 or TRBV12-4 to TRBJ2-7; D gene unclear. V shed 5 bases and J shed 6 bases, with 17 bases lying between them. The CDR3 is 14 amino acids. The CDR3 DNA reads TGTGCCAGCAGTCCTGTAAAGGGTTTGGTCGAGCAGTACTTC. It encodes CASSPVKGLVEQYF.

The CDR3 region is CASSPDRIVETQYF. The CDR3 nucleotides are TGTGCCAGCAGCCCAGACAGGATCGTGGAGACCCAGTACTTC. The rearrangement links TRBV6-1 to TRBJ2-5; perhaps TRBD1 as D (6 bases). CDR1 is MNHNS, CDR2 SASEGT, per germline. The V and J ends lost 6 bases and 5 bases respectively, with 16 bases between them. CDR3 size: 14 residues.

In nucleotides, the CDR3 is TGCAGTGCTCTGTCGACAGGGAAGAACGGGCAGTACTTC. It is translated as CSALSTGKNGQYF. The rearrangement joins TRBV20-1 to TRBJ2-7, with 7 bases identical to TRBD1. The V segment lost 5 bases and the J segment 9 bases; nucleotides outside the gene matches: 13. The germline V gene encodes CDR1 DFQATT and CDR2 SNEGSKA (reference sequence). This CDR3 region has 13 residues.

This clonotype was recorded many times. V and J are TRBV7-8 and TRBJ2-2; TRBD1 matches at 9 bases. CDR1 is SGHVS and CDR2 is FQNEAQ in the germline V gene. The CDR3 runs to 15 residues. Trimming at V came to 2 bases and at J to 7 bases, leaving 5 bases not matched to a gene. CDR3 in DNA: TGTGCCAGCAGCTTAATGGACAGGGGTAACGGGGAGCTGTTTTTT. It encodes CASSLMDRGNGELFF.

This clonotype was seen repeatedly, ten times or more. The rearrangement uses TRBV20-1 and TRBJ1-1, with a weak D call TRBD1 (5 bases). V was clipped by 8 bases and J by 2 bases, with 18 bases between them. CDR1 is DFQATT and CDR2 is SNEGSKA in the germline V gene (reference sequence). The CDR3 totals 14 residues. CDR3 sequence reads: CSSLGATANTEAFF. The CDR3 DNA follows: TGCAGTTCCTTAGGGGCCACGGCCAACACTGAAGCTTTCTTT.

The sample holds many counts of this clonotype. CDR3 loop: CASSWGTDEKLFF. Written as DNA, the CDR3 is TGCGCCAGCAGCTGGGGGACGGATGAAAAACTGTTTTTT. The rearrangement joins TRBV5-1 to TRBJ1-4, with D possibly matching TRBD1 (5 bases). The V end was cut by 3 bases, the J end by 6 bases, with 9 bases between. Germline values: CDR1 SGHRS, CDR2 YFSETQ. This CDR3 is built from 13 residues.

This clonotype was seen many times. The chain joins TRBV5-6 to TRBJ1-3, with D hard to call. With 2 bases removed from V and 0 bases from J, the gap between germline ends came to 9 bases. The CDR3 extends over 15 amino acids. Germline loops: CDR1 SGHDT, CDR2 YYEEEE. The CDR3 sequence: CASSFPGSSGNTIYF. The CDR3 DNA reads as TGTGCCAGCAGCTTCCCGGGGAGCTCTGGAAACACCATATATTTT.

This clonotype was recorded at least ten times. The chain carries TRBV7-9 and TRBJ1-4, with TRBD1 as a possible D gene (6 bases). This CDR3 has 13 amino acids. Germline-derived CDR1 and CDR2 are SEHNR and FQNEAQ (reference sequence). The germline V and J ends were trimmed by 9 bases and 5 bases, with 13 bases remaining between them. The CDR3 nucleotides read TGTGCCAGTAGAACAGGGTACAATGAAAAACTGTTTTTT. Residues: CASRTGYNEKLFF.

The chain has TRBV7-2 and TRBJ2-7; 7 nucleotides line up with TRBD1. The junction had 13 bases not matched to a gene; V was cut back by 0 bases and J by 5 bases. The CDR3 runs 17 residues. CDR1 and CDR2 (germline): SGHTA, FQGNSA. CDR3: CASSLAGTDRGSDEQYF. Here the CDR3 DNA reads TGTGCCAGCAGCTTAGCAGGGACAGACCGAGGAAGCGACGAGCAGTACTTC.

This chain connects TRBV7-9 to TRBJ1-4; D is undetermined. This CDR3 is 14 amino acids long. Germline-derived CDR1 and CDR2 are SEHNR and FQNEAQ (reference sequence). V dropped 1 base and J dropped 5 bases, with 8 bases sitting between them. CDR3 DNA: TGTGCCAGCAGCTTAGGGCCGGGGAATGAAAAACTGTTTTTT. Its translation: CASSLGPGNEKLFF.

This clonotype was found many times. The chain uses TRBV20-1 and TRBJ2-3; D is possibly TRBD1 (6 bases). There are 15 residues in the CDR3. Germline V gene sequence: CDR1 DFQATT, CDR2 SNEGSKA (reference sequence). V was trimmed by 6 bases and J by 0 bases, leaving 16 bases between them. CDR3 nucleotides: TGCAGTGCCCCCCCTGGGGGCCCCAGCACAGATACGCAGTATTTT. Protein sequence: CSAPPGGPSTDTQYF.

This chain links TRBV24-1 with TRBJ2-1, with 10 bases identical to TRBD2. Germline V CDR1 and CDR2: KGHDR, SFDVKD. J was trimmed by 2 bases and V by 4 bases; bases with no gene match: 7. This CDR3 comprises 17 residues. Written as DNA, the CDR3 is TGTGCCACCAGTGACCCAACTAGCGGGGATACCTACAATGAGCAGTTCTTC. Its protein product is CATSDPTSGDTYNEQFF.

This clonotype was observed many times. The chain has TRBV29-1 and TRBJ1-2; TRBD1 might be the D (6 bases). V was cut by 0 bases and J by 4 bases, with 6 bases left in between. The length of the CDR3 is 12 residues. Germline CDR1 is SQVTM and CDR2 is ANQGSEA. The CDR3 DNA follows: TGCAGCGTTGAAGACAGGGGCTATGGCTACACCTTC. Amino acids: CSVEDRGYGYTF.

Many counts were recorded for this clonotype. V gene TRBV10-3 combines with J gene TRBJ2-3; 9 bases are a match to TRBD2. V dropped 2 bases and J dropped 3; count of bases not matched to a gene: 9. Germline CDR1 ENHRY, CDR2 SYGVKD. The CDR3 contains 17 residues. The CDR3 sequence: CAISEPAGGGLTDTQYF. CDR3 nucleotides: TGTGCCATCAGTGAGCCAGCGGGGGGCGGCCTAACAGATACGCAGTATTTT.

This clonotype has a count of ten or more. In DNA form, the CDR3 reads TGCAGTGCTAGTCTTGGGACAGGGAATGGCTACACCTTC. Its translation is CSASLGTGNGYTF. This chain joins TRBV20-1 and TRBJ1-2; 9 bases map to TRBD1. Germline V gives CDR1 DFQATT, CDR2 SNEGSKA (reference sequence). Losses at the gene ends were 3 bases for V and 6 bases for J; bases not matched to a gene: 5. The CDR3 has 13 residues.

This clonotype was observed at least ten times. The chain carries TRBV5-1 and TRBJ2-1; TRBD2 might be the D (5 bases). This CDR3 region has 14 residues. With 0 bases removed from V and 7 bases from J, the gap between germline ends came to 11 bases. In germline, CDR1 is SGHRS, CDR2 YFSETQ. CDR3: CASSLGGPPNEQFF. CDR3 sequence (DNA): TGCGCCAGCAGCTTGGGAGGGCCTCCGAATGAGCAGTTCTTC.